The 4 T cell receptor beta chains in this list originate from one sample, sequenced in a study of CD8 T cells in Susac syndrome. RNA totalling about 0.5 to 1 ug underwent reverse transcription with random hexamers. TCRdb reanalysed the immunoSEQ multiplex PCR reads using MiXCR and keeps one entry per CDR3 protein. The profile covers 110,000 or so distinct CDR3 sequences, with 93% appearing a single time and roughly 0.088% taken by the ten largest. Source material: CD4+ T cells from PBMCs. All receptors derive from a human donor with multiple sclerosis.

The chain employs TRBV29-1 and TRBJ1-2; D is perhaps TRBD1 (6 bases). Per germline, CDR1 SQVTM and CDR2 ANQGSEA. Trimming pared 6 bases from V and 4 bases from J, leaving 12 bases between. This CDR3 region has 12 residues. In nucleotides, the CDR3 is TGCAGCGTCCAAGGGGGGATCTATGGCTACACCTTC. Protein: CSVQGGIYGYTF.

The chain joins TRBV9 to TRBJ1-2; perhaps TRBD1 as D (6 bases). Germline-derived CDR1 and CDR2 are SGDLS and YYNGEE. The CDR3 extends over 15 amino acids. The ends were cut back, 1 base at V and 7 bases at J, with 17 bases in the middle. The CDR3 DNA is TGTGCCAGCAGCGTATTCCAGGGGTCTGCCGCTGGCTACACCTTC. It encodes CASSVFQGSAAGYTF. Using reference TRBV9 and TRBJ1-2 for the parts outside the CDR3, the full variable domain is DSGVTQTPKHLITATGQRVTLRCSPRSGDLSVYWYQQSLDQGLQFLIQYYNGEERAKGNILERFSAQQFPDLHSELNLSSLELGDSALYFCASSVFQGSAAGYTFGSGTRLTVV.

The V and J genes are TRBV9 and TRBJ2-1, with 7 bases aligning to TRBD1. The CDR3 has 18 amino acids. The V segment lost 1 base and the J segment 7 bases; nucleotides outside the gene matches: 17. Germline CDR1 SGDLS, CDR2 YYNGEE. CDR3 sequence reads: CASSVKSSDRQVWNEQFF. CDR3 coding DNA: TGTGCCAGCAGCGTAAAATCTTCGGACAGGCAAGTTTGGAATGAGCAGTTCTTC.

This CDR3 is CASSFVGGSTEAFF. In nucleotides, the CDR3 is TGTGCCAGCAGCTTTGTTGGGGGTTCAACTGAAGCTTTCTTT. The chain links TRBV5-6 to TRBJ1-1, with TRBD1 as a possible D gene (5 bases). Trimming pared 2 bases from V and 5 bases from J, leaving 13 bases between. This CDR3 is built from 14 residues. Germline-derived CDR1 and CDR2 are SGHDT and YYEEEE.